This T cell receptor beta chain was sequenced in a study of CXCR3-negative and CXCR3-positive naive CD8 T cells. Study-level background: The TRB read total, about 150 million, broke down to about 1.5 +/- 0.3 million reads per library. Study outcomes and limitations: Naive cells positive for CXCR3 carried more hydrophobic TRB CDR3s than CXCR3-negative ones.

Regarding this clonotype: Its antigen is undetermined.

Cells classed as naive CD8+ T cells were CD45RO-CCR7+CD27+CD95-. cDNA libraries for TRB were generated by 5' RACE incorporating UMI labels. TCRdb derives one entry per CDR3 protein from the 5' RACE reads, leaving out DNA. The listing contains around 60,000 distinct CDR3 sequences. Material for sequencing was naive CXCR3- CD8+ T cells from blood. The subset was: CD45RO-CCR7+CD27+CD95- naive CD8+ T cells lacking CXCR3 (TNR3-). This clonotype originated in a human donor in good health. Some clones in this sample may be carry-over from other donors' samples.

This CDR3 is CASSGGYRGVETQYF. The chain joins TRBV5-6 to TRBJ2-5; TCRdb proposes TRBD1, but this gene call is untestable without DNA. Germline-derived CDR1 and CDR2 are SGHDT and YYEEEE. CDR3 length equals 15 residues.